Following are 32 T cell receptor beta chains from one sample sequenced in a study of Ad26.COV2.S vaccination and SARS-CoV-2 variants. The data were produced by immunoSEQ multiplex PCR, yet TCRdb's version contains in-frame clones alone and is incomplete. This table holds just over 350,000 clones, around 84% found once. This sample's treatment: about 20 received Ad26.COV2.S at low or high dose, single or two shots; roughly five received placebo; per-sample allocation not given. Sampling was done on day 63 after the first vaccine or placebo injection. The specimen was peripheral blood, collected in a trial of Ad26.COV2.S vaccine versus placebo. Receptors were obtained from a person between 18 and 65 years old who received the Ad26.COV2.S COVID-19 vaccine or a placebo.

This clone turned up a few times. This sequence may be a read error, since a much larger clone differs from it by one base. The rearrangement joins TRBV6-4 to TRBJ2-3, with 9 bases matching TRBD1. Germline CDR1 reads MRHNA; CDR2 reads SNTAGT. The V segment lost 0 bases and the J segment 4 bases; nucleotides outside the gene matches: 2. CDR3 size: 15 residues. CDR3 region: CASSDSTGGADTQYF. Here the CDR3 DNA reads TGTGCCAGCAGTGACTCCACAGGGGGCGCAGATACGCAGTATTTT.

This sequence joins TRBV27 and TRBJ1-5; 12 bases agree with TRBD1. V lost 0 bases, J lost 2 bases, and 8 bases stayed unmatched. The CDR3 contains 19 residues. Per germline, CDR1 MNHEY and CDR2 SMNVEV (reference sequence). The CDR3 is CASSLSWDRGRRGNQPQHF. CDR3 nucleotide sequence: TGTGCCAGCAGTTTATCGTGGGACAGGGGGCGCCGGGGCAATCAGCCCCAGCATTTT.

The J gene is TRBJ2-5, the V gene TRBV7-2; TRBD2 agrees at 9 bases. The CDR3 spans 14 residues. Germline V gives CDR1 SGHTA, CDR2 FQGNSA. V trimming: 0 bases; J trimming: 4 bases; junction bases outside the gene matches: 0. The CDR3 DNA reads TGTGCCAGCAGCTTAGCTAGCGGGAGAGAGACCCAGTACTTC. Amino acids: CASSLASGRETQYF. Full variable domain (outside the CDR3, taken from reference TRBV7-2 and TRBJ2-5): GAGVSQSPSNKVTEKGKDVELRCDPISGHTALYWYRQSLGQGLEFLIYFQGNSAPDKSGLPSDRFSAERTGGSVSTLTIQRTQQEDSAVYLCASSLASGRETQYFGPGTRLLVL.

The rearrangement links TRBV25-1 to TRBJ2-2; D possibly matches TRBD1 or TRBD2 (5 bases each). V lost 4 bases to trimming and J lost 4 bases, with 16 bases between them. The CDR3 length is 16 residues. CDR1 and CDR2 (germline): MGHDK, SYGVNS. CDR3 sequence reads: CASSGPTGAGTGELFF. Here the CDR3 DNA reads TGTGCCAGCAGTGGCCCAACAGGTGCGGGCACCGGGGAGCTGTTTTTT.

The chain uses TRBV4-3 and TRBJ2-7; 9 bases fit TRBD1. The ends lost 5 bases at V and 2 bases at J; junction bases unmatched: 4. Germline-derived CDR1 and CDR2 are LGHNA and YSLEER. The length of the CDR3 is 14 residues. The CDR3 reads CASSYGTGTYEQYF. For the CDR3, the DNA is TGCGCCAGCAGCTACGGGACAGGGACCTACGAGCAGTACTTC.

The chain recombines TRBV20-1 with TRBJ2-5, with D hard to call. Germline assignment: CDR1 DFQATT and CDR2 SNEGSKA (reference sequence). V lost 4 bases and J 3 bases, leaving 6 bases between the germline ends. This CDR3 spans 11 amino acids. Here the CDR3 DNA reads TGCAGTGCTAATGACGAAGAGACCCAGTACTTC. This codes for CSANDEETQYF.

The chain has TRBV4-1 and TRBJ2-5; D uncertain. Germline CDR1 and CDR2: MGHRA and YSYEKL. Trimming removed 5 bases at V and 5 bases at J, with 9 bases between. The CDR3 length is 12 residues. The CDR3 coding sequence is TGCGCCAGCAGCTCCACGGTGGAGACCCAGTACTTC. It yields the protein CASSSTVETQYF.

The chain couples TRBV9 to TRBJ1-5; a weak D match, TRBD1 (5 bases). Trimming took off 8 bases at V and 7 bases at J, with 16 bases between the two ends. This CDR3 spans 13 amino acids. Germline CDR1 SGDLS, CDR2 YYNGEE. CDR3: CASGKGVKQPQHF. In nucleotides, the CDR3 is TGTGCCAGTGGTAAAGGGGTAAAACAGCCCCAGCATTTT.

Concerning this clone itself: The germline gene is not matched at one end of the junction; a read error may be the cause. CDR3 protein: CASREGQSLYEQYF. The DNA for the CDR3 is TGTGCCAGCAGAGAAGGGCAATCACTCTACGAGCAGTACTTC. This chain connects TRBV2 to TRBJ2-7; no firm D call. Per the germline V gene, CDR1 is SNHLY and CDR2 is FYNNEI. The CDR3 is 14 amino acids.

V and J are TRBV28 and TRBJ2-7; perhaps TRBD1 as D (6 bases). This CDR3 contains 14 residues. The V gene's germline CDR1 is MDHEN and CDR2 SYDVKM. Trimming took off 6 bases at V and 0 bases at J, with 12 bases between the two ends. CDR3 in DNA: TGTGCCAGCAGCTCTACAGGGAGCTCCTACGAGCAGTACTTC. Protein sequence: CASSSTGSSYEQYF.

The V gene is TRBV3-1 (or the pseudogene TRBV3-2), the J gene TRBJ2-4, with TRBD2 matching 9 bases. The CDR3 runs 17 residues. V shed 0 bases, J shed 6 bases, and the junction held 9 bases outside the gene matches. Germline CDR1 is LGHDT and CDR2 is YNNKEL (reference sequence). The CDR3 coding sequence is TGTGCCAGCAGCCAAGATACTGCGGGAGGGCCCTCAAACATTCAGTACTTC. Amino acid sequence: CASSQDTAGGPSNIQYF.

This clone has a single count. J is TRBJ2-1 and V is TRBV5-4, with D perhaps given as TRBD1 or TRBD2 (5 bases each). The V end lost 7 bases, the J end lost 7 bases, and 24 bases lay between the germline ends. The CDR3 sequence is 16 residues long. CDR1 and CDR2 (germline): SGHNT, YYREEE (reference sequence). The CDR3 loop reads CASYPRERPRGNEQFF. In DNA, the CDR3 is TGTGCCAGCTACCCGAGGGAACGCCCTAGGGGAAATGAGCAGTTCTTC.

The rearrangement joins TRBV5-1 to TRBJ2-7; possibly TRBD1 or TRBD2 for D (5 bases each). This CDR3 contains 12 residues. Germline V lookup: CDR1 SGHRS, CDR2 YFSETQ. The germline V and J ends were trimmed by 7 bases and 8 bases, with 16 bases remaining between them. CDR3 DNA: TGCGCCAGCTGGGACCCGCCCGGGCAGCAGTACTTC. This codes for CASWDPPGQQYF.

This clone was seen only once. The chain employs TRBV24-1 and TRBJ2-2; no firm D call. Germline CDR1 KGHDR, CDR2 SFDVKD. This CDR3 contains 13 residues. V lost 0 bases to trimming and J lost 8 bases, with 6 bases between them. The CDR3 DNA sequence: TGTGCCACCAGTGATTTGCTGGTAGGGGAGCTGTTTTTT. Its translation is CATSDLLVGELFF.

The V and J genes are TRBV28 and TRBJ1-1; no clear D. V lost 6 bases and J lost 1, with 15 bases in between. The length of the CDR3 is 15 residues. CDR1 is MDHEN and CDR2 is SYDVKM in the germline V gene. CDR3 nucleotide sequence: TGTGCCAGCAGGCCGGTACCTCCCCCGAACACTGAAGCTTTCTTT. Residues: CASRPVPPPNTEAFF.

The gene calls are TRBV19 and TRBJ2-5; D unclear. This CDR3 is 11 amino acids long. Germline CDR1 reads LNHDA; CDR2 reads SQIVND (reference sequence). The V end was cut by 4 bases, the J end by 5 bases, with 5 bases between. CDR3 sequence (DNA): TGTGCCAGTAGTAACTGGGAGACCCAGTACTTC. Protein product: CASSNWETQYF. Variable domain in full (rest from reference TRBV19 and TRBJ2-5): DGGITQSPKYLFRKEGQNVTLSCEQNLNHDAMYWYRQDPGQGLRLIYYSQIVNDFQKGDIAEGYSVSREKKESFPLTVTSAQKNPTAFYLCASSNWETQYFGPGTRLLVL.

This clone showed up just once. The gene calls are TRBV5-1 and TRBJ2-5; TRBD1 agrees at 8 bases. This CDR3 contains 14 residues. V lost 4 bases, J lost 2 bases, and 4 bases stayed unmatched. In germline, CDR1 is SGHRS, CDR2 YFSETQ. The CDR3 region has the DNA TGCGCCAGCAGCAACGGACAGGGTCAAGAGACCCAGTACTTC. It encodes CASSNGQGQETQYF.

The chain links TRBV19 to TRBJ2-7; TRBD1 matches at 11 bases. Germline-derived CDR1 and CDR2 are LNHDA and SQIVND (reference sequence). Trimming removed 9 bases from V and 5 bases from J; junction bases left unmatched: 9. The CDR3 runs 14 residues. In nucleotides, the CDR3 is TGTGCCAGCTCCCGCCGGGACAGGGGGAACGAGCAGTACTTC. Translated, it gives CASSRRDRGNEQYF. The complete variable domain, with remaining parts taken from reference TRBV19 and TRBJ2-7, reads DGGITQSPKYLFRKEGQNVTLSCEQNLNHDAMYWYRQDPGQGLRLIYYSQIVNDFQKGDIAEGYSVSREKKESFPLTVTSAQKNPTAFYLCASSRRDRGNEQYFGPGTRLTVT.

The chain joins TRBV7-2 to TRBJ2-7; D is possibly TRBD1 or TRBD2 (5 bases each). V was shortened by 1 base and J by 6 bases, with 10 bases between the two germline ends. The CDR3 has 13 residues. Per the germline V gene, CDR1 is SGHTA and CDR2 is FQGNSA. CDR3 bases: TGTGCCAGCAGCTTAGATTGGGGGAGCGAGCAGTACTTC. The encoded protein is CASSLDWGSEQYF.

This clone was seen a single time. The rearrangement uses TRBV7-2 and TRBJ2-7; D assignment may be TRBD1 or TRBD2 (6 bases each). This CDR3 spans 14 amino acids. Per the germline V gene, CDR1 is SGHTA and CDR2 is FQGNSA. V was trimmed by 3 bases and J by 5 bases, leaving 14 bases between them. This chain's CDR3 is CASSFWGAGDEQYF. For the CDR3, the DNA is TGTGCCAGCAGCTTTTGGGGGGCTGGGGACGAGCAGTACTTC.

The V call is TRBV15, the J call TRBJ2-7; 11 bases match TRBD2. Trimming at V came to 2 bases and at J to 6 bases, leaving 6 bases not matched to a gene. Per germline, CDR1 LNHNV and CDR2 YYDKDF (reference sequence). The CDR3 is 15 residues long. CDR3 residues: CATSRPTSGSFEQYF. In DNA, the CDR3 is TGTGCCACCAGCAGACCCACTAGCGGGAGTTTCGAGCAGTACTTC.

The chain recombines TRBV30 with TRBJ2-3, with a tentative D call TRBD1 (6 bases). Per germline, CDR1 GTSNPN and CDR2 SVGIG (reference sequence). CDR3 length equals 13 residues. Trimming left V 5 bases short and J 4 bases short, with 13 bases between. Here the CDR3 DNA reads TGTGCCTGGGGAGTCAGGGGTGCAGATACGCAGTATTTT. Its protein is CAWGVRGADTQYF. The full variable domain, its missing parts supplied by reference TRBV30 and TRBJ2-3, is SQTIHQWPATLVQPVGSPLSLECTVEGTSNPNLYWYRQAAGRGLQLLFYSVGIGQISSEVPQNLSASRPQDRQFILSSKKLLLSDSGFYLCAWGVRGADTQYFGPGTRLTVL.

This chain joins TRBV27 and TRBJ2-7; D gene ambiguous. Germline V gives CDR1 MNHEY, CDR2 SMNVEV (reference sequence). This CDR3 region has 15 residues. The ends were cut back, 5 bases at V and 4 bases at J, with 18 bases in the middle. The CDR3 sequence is CASSTPATSRYEQYF. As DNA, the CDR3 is TGTGCCAGCAGTACCCCGGCTACGTCTCGGTACGAGCAGTACTTC.

CDR3 protein: CASKGGGAGNTIYF. The CDR3 DNA follows: TGTGCCAGCAAGGGTGGGGGGGCTGGAAACACCATATATTTT. The chain uses TRBV6-1 and TRBJ1-3; possibly TRBD1 for D (5 bases). Germline V gene data show CDR1 as MNHNS and CDR2 as SASEGT. CDR3 size: 14 residues. The V end was cut by 7 bases, the J end by 2 bases, with 12 bases between.

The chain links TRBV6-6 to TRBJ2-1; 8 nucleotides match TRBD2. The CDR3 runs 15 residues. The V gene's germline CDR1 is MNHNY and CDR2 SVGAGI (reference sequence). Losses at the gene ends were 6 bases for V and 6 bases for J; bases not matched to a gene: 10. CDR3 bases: TGTGCCAGCAGGGGTCGGACTAGCACTCGCAATGAGCAGTTCTTC. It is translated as CASRGRTSTRNEQFF.

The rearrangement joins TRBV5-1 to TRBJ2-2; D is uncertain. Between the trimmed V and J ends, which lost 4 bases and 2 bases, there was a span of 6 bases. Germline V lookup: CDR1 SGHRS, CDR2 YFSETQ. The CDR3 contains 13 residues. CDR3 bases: TGCGCCAGCAGCATAGGCAACACCGGGGAGCTGTTTTTT. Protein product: CASSIGNTGELFF. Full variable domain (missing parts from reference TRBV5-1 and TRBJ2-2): KAGVTQTPRYLIKTRGQQVTLSCSPISGHRSVSWYQQTPGQGLQFLFEYFSETQRNKGNFPGRFSGRQFSNSRSEMNVSTLELGDSALYLCASSIGNTGELFFGEGSRLTVL.

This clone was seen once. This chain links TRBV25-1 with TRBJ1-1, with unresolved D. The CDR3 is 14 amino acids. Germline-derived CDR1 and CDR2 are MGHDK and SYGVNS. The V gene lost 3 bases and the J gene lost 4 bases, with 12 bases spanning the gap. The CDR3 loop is CASSDGPLGTEAFF. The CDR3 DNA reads TGTGCCAGCAGTGACGGTCCCTTGGGCACTGAAGCTTTCTTT.

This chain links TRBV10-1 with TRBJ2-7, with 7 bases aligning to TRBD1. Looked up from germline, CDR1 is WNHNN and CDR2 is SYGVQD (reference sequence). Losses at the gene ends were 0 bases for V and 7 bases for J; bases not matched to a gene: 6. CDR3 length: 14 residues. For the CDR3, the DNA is TGCGCCAGCAGTGAGTCGGGTGCAGGGGGAGAGCAGTACTTC. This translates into CASSESGAGGEQYF.

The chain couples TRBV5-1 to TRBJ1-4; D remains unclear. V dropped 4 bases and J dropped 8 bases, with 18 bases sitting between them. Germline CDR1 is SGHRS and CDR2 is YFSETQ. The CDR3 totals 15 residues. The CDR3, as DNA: TGCGCCAGCAGCCTTACGGCCACCCCGGGGGAAAAACTGTTTTTT. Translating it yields CASSLTATPGEKLFF.

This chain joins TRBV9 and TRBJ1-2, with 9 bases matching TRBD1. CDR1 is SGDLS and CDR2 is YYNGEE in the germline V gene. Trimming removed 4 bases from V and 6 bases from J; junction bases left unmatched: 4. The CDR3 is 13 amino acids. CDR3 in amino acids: CASSLTGGDGYTF. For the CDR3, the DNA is TGTGCCAGCAGCTTGACAGGGGGGGATGGCTACACCTTC.

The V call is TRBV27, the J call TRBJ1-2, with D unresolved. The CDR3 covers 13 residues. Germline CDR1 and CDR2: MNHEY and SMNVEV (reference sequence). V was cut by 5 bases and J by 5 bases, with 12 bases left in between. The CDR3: CASSGNRVYGYTF. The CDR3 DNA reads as TGTGCCAGCAGTGGGAATAGGGTATATGGCTACACCTTC.

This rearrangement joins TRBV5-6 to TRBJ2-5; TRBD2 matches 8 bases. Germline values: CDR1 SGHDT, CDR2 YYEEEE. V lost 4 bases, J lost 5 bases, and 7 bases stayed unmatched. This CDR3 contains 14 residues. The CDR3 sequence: CASSLGREGETQYF. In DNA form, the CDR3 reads TGTGCCAGCAGCCTCGGGAGGGAGGGGGAGACCCAGTACTTC. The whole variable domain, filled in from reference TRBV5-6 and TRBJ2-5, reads DAGVTQSPTHLIKTRGQQVTLRCSPKSGHDTVSWYQQALGQGPQFIFQYYEEEERQRGNFPDRFSGHQFPNYSSELNVNALLLGDSALYLCASSLGREGETQYFGPGTRLLVL.